This passage covers 10 T cell receptor beta chains from one sample sequenced in a study of blood T cells in healthy people across ages. A J-beta primer mix and a sample-barcoded 5' primer were used in a second PCR of about 7 to 12 cycles. One entry per CDR3 protein results from TCRdb running MiXCR on the 5' RACE reads. The sample has 1.5 million to 2 million distinct CDR3 sequences, about 30% seen once; the top ten hold roughly 8%. The sequenced sample was blood. The receptor set was obtained from a woman aged 25 to 45 in good health.

The chain couples TRBV29-1 to TRBJ1-2; D is undetermined. Germline loops: CDR1 SQVTM, CDR2 ANQGSEA. The CDR3 is 12 residues long. Trimming took 5 bases from V and 0 from J, leaving 7 bases between them. The CDR3 loop reads CSVFRPNYGYTF. The CDR3 nucleotides are TGCAGCGTTTTTCGGCCTAACTATGGCTACACCTTC.

Regarding this clonotype: Mismatch with germline at one junction end may stem from a read error. CDR3 sequence: CTTSTRQKAYEQYF. CDR3 DNA sequence: TGTACCACCAGCACCCGACAGAAAGCTTACGAGCAGTACTTC. V gene TRBV15 combines with J gene TRBJ2-5, with D maybe TRBD1 (5 bases). The DNA end is a closer match to TRBJ2-7, so the J assignment may be wrong. This CDR3 region has 14 residues. Germline CDR1 is LNHNV and CDR2 is YYDKDF (reference sequence).

The V call is TRBV9, the J call TRBJ2-1, with D possibly being TRBD1 (7 bases). V lost 3 bases and J 4 bases, leaving 14 bases between the germline ends. Germline CDR1 SGDLS, CDR2 YYNGEE. This CDR3 comprises 15 residues. CDR3 DNA sequence: TGTGCCAGCAGCGGGCGGGACAGAACTTACAATGAGCAGTTCTTC. Its translation: CASSGRDRTYNEQFF.

This sequence joins TRBV5-5 and TRBJ2-7; D ambiguous. CDR1 and CDR2 (germline): SGHKS, YYEKEE (reference sequence). V shed 5 bases and J shed 5 bases, with 17 bases lying between them. The CDR3 length is 14 residues. The CDR3 nucleotides read TGTGCCAGCAGTCCCTCCGCGCCGCGGAACGAGCAGTACTTC. Translated: CASSPSAPRNEQYF. The complete variable domain, with remaining parts taken from reference TRBV5-5 and TRBJ2-7, reads DAGVTQSPTHLIKTRGQQVTLRCSPISGHKSVSWYQQVLGQGPQFIFQYYEKEERGRGNFPDRFSARQFPNYSSELNVNALLLGDSALYLCASSPSAPRNEQYFGPGTRLTVT.

In this sample, this clonotype turned up a few times. The chain uses TRBV3-1 and TRBJ1-2; no firm D call. The CDR3 is 12 amino acids. V lost 6 bases and J 8 bases, leaving 13 bases between the germline ends. Germline V gives CDR1 LGHDT, CDR2 YNNKEL (reference sequence). Here the CDR3 reads CASRGIHPGYTF. CDR3 sequence (DNA): TGTGCCAGCAGAGGCATTCACCCGGGCTACACCTTC. Full variable domain (rest looked up from reference TRBV3-1 and TRBJ1-2): DTAVSQTPKYLVTQMGNDKSIKCEQNLGHDTMYWYKQDSKKFLKIMFSYNNKELIINETVPNRFSPKSPDKAHLNLHINSLELGDSAVYFCASRGIHPGYTFGSGTRLTVV.

This clonotype was counted a few times. The V call is TRBV5-1, the J call TRBJ2-7, with 8 bases fitting TRBD1. V lost 3 bases, J lost 4 bases, and 9 bases stayed unmatched. CDR1 is SGHRS, CDR2 YFSETQ, per germline. The CDR3 covers 15 residues. CDR3 protein: CASSSAGTGRYEQYF. CDR3 in DNA: TGCGCCAGCAGCTCTGCCGGGACAGGTCGTTACGAGCAGTACTTC.

This clonotype was counted only a few times. CDR3 region: CASSYRDSSYTF. The CDR3 coding sequence is TGTGCCAGCTCCTACAGGGATAGTAGCTACACCTTC. The chain has TRBV2 and TRBJ1-2, with D maybe TRBD1 (6 bases). Germline CDR1 reads SNHLY; CDR2 reads FYNNEI. V was cut by 8 bases and J by 9 bases, with 16 bases left in between. The CDR3 loop spans 12 amino acids.

This clonotype was seen repeatedly, ten times or more. This may arise from a read error, as a much more abundant clone is one base away. V usage is TRBV20-1 and J usage is TRBJ2-5; D is undetermined. There are 11 residues in the CDR3. Germline CDR1 DFQATT, CDR2 SNEGSKA (reference sequence). V dropped 1 base and J dropped 5 bases, with 5 bases sitting between them. The CDR3 DNA sequence: TGCAGTGCTAGAGCTTTGGAGACCCAGTACTTC. Translating gives CSARALETQYF.

The chain couples TRBV5-6 to TRBJ1-1; D ambiguous. The CDR3 sequence is 13 residues long. The germline CDR1 and CDR2 sequences are SGHDT and YYEEEE. V was clipped by 0 bases and J by 6 bases, with 9 bases between them. The CDR3 DNA is TGTGCCAGCAGCTTGGGGGTTTACCCTGAAGCTTTCTTT. As protein: CASSLGVYPEAFF. Looking up the rest from reference TRBV5-6 and TRBJ1-1 gives the full variable domain: DAGVTQSPTHLIKTRGQQVTLRCSPKSGHDTVSWYQQALGQGPQFIFQYYEEEERQRGNFPDRFSGHQFPNYSSELNVNALLLGDSALYLCASSLGVYPEAFFGQGTRLTVV.

There are a few counts of this clonotype. This chain joins TRBV15 and TRBJ2-5; 10 bases fit TRBD2. The CDR3 has 17 residues. Trimming cost V 0 bases and J 1 base; bases outside gene matches: 5. The V gene's germline CDR1 is LNHNV and CDR2 YYDKDF (reference sequence). The CDR3 reads CATSRDRAGGSQETQYF. In DNA, the CDR3 is TGTGCCACCAGCAGAGATAGAGCGGGGGGGTCCCAAGAGACCCAGTACTTC.